The next 18 T cell receptor beta chains were all read from a single sample in a study of graft-versus-host responses after intestinal transplantation. Method: immunoSEQ multiplex PCR; TCRdb's copy keeps in-frame clones and lacks some. Of tens of thousands of clones listed, approximately 92% are singletons. The sequencing here drew on bone marrow, taken nearly 750 days after intestinal transplantation. The receptors stem from a human patient who received an intestinal transplant, so some T cells may come from the graft donor.

This rearrangement joins TRBV28 to TRBJ1-2; a possible D gene is TRBD1 (6 bases). There are 13 residues in the CDR3. The V gene's germline CDR1 is MDHEN and CDR2 SYDVKM. V gave up 4 bases and J gave up 2 bases, with 8 bases separating them. The CDR3: CASSSGQNYGYTF. The CDR3 DNA reads as TGTGCCAGCAGTTCAGGACAGAACTATGGCTACACCTTC.

This clone showed up just once. The chain links TRBV13 to TRBJ2-1; TRBD1 agrees at 9 bases. CDR3 length: 21 amino acids. The J segment lost 2 bases and the V segment lost 4 bases, leaving 21 bases of the junction unmatched. Germline CDR1 and CDR2: PRHDT and FYEKMQ (reference sequence). The CDR3 nucleotides read TGTGCCAGCAGCTCAACGATACCGCGGATAGGGACAGGGAAGCCCTACAATGAGCAGTTCTTC. This gives the protein CASSSTIPRIGTGKPYNEQFF.

This clone was found a few times. The chain joins TRBV2 to TRBJ1-4, with a weak D call TRBD1 (5 bases). Germline V CDR1 and CDR2: SNHLY, FYNNEI. The V end lost 5 bases, the J end lost 0 bases, and 16 bases lay between the germline ends. There are 17 residues in the CDR3. CDR3 DNA: TGTGCCAGCAGTTATAATGTTGTCAGGGCAACTAATGAAAAACTGTTTTTT. Amino acids: CASSYNVVRATNEKLFF.

The rearrangement links TRBV28 to TRBJ2-7; D not resolved. Germline-derived CDR1 and CDR2 are MDHEN and SYDVKM. The ends were cut back, 7 bases at V and 0 bases at J, with 13 bases in the middle. This CDR3 is 14 amino acids long. The CDR3 nucleotides are TGTGCCAGCACCTCGGACGGCCACTCCTACGAGCAGTACTTC. Protein product: CASTSDGHSYEQYF.

This clone was seen just once. Written as DNA, the CDR3 is TGTGCCAGCAGCTTACTCGGACAGAACACCGGGGAGCTGTTTTTT. It specifies CASSLLGQNTGELFF. The chain has TRBV7-3 and TRBJ2-2, with a weak D call TRBD1 (5 bases). Germline values: CDR1 SGHTA, CDR2 FQGTGA. The V gene lost 2 bases and the J gene lost 1 base, with 8 bases spanning the gap. This CDR3 is built from 15 residues.

A single count supports this clone. CDR3 in amino acids: CASSLGDNPYEQYF. The CDR3 DNA reads as TGTGCCAGCAGTTTGGGGGACAACCCCTACGAGCAGTACTTC. The rearrangement uses TRBV27 and TRBJ2-7; the D gene is possibly TRBD1 (6 bases). The CDR3 spans 14 residues. V was shortened by 3 bases and J by 2 bases, with 11 bases between the two germline ends. CDR1 MNHEY and CDR2 SMNVEV come from the germline V gene (reference sequence).

As concerns this clone: Other DNA sequences in the sample encode the same CDR3. The J gene is TRBJ2-7, the V gene TRBV5-1; D gene uncertain. Germline V gene lookup returns CDR1 SGHRS and CDR2 YFSETQ. Trimming shortened V by 0 bases and J by 4 bases, and 8 bases separated the two germline ends. The CDR3 is 13 residues long. CDR3 in DNA: TGCGCCAGCAGCTTGGCCGATCCTTACGAGCAGTACTTC. This encodes CASSLADPYEQYF.

The chain joins TRBV10-3 to TRBJ2-2; D not certain. The CDR3 length is 15 residues. Germline assignment: CDR1 ENHRY and CDR2 SYGVKD. The V end lost 3 bases, the J end lost 1 base, and 9 bases lay between the germline ends. The CDR3 DNA reads TGTGCCATCAGTGATCCGAGCAGGAACACCGGGGAGCTGTTTTTT. As protein: CAISDPSRNTGELFF.

The chain employs TRBV5-1 and TRBJ2-4; D ambiguous. Germline CDR1 and CDR2: SGHRS and YFSETQ. The CDR3 spans 13 residues. The V gene lost 1 base and the J gene lost 10 bases, with 12 bases spanning the gap. This CDR3 is CASSLYEGDIQYF. CDR3 nucleotide sequence: TGCGCCAGCAGCTTGTATGAAGGTGATATTCAGTACTTC.

The chain employs TRBV19 and TRBJ2-7; D unclear. Per germline, CDR1 LNHDA and CDR2 SQIVND (reference sequence). The CDR3 consists of 15 residues. V was trimmed by 5 bases and J by 2 bases, leaving 16 bases between them. CDR3 in DNA: TGTGCCAGTAGTTATTTTATCGGCGAGACCTACGAGCAGTACTTC. Its protein product is CASSYFIGETYEQYF.

CDR3 sequence (DNA): TGTGCCAGCAGCTGGGGGGCAGGGAATCCTAGCGGCTCCTACGAGCAGTACTTC. Its protein product is CASSWGAGNPSGSYEQYF. The chain couples TRBV13 to TRBJ2-7; a weak D match, TRBD2 (7 bases). The CDR3 has 18 residues. Germline-derived CDR1 and CDR2 are PRHDT and FYEKMQ (reference sequence). V was clipped by 4 bases and J by 0 bases, with 22 bases between them.

This sequence joins TRBV5-1 and TRBJ2-3; no clear D. The V gene's germline CDR1 is SGHRS and CDR2 YFSETQ. This CDR3 spans 16 amino acids. The V gene lost 0 bases and the J gene lost 0 bases, with 11 bases spanning the gap. CDR3 nucleotides: TGCGCCAGCAGCTTGGGTCCCGGCGGAAGCACAGATACGCAGTATTTT. It codes for CASSLGPGGSTDTQYF.

The J gene is TRBJ1-6, the V gene TRBV5-1; weak D call: TRBD1 (6 bases). V was shortened by 0 bases and J by 7 bases, with 11 bases between the two germline ends. Germline assignment: CDR1 SGHRS and CDR2 YFSETQ. The CDR3 length is 15 residues. The CDR3 nucleotides read TGCGCCAGCAGCTTGGAGGGGGGCGTAAATTCACCCCTCCACTTT. Protein: CASSLEGGVNSPLHF. Full variable domain (outside the CDR3, taken from reference TRBV5-1 and TRBJ1-6): KAGVTQTPRYLIKTRGQQVTLSCSPISGHRSVSWYQQTPGQGLQFLFEYFSETQRNKGNFPGRFSGRQFSNSRSEMNVSTLELGDSALYLCASSLEGGVNSPLHFGNGTRLTVT.

The chain combines TRBV6-6 with TRBJ1-2, with D maybe TRBD1 (6 bases). CDR3 length: 15 residues. Germline assignment: CDR1 MNHNY and CDR2 SVGAGI (reference sequence). V lost 6 bases, J lost 0 bases, and 14 bases lay in between. The CDR3 DNA follows: TGTGCCAGCAGGAGATACAGGGAAGCTAACTATGGCTACACCTTC. Translation: CASRRYREANYGYTF.

J is TRBJ2-7 and V is TRBV5-1, with 11 nucleotides matching TRBD2. CDR3 size: 14 residues. The germline V gene has CDR1 SGHRS and CDR2 YFSETQ. Germline trimming cut 4 bases from V and 2 bases from J; bases unmatched to any gene: 2. The CDR3 nucleotides read TGCGCCAGCAGCACTAGCGGGAGTGCCTACGAGCAGTACTTC. It yields the protein CASSTSGSAYEQYF. The full variable domain, its missing parts supplied by reference TRBV5-1 and TRBJ2-7, is KAGVTQTPRYLIKTRGQQVTLSCSPISGHRSVSWYQQTPGQGLQFLFEYFSETQRNKGNFPGRFSGRQFSNSRSEMNVSTLELGDSALYLCASSTSGSAYEQYFGPGTRLTVT.

The rearrangement joins TRBV28 to TRBJ2-7; D unresolved. The CDR3 has 12 amino acids. CDR1 and CDR2 (germline): MDHEN, SYDVKM. V dropped 6 bases and J dropped 5 bases, with 11 bases sitting between them. CDR3 DNA: TGTGCCAGCAGCTCCTACACTCACGAGCAGTACTTC. It specifies CASSSYTHEQYF.

The rearrangement links TRBV10-1 to TRBJ2-5; D gene unclear. The CDR3 loop spans 13 amino acids. CDR1 is WNHNN, CDR2 SYGVQD, per germline (reference sequence). Trimming removed 3 bases from V and 9 bases from J, with 14 bases in between. The CDR3 DNA follows: TGCGCCAGCAGTGAAAAACCCAAGTCTGCCCAGTACTTC. Its protein product is CASSEKPKSAQYF.

The rearrangement joins TRBV4-1 to TRBJ2-3; TRBD2 agrees at 11 bases. In germline, CDR1 is MGHRA, CDR2 YSYEKL. Trimming took 3 bases from V and 1 from J; bases not matched to a gene: 12. The CDR3 loop spans 19 amino acids. The DNA for the CDR3 is TGCGCCAGCAGCCACGACCCGGGACTAGCGGACCTGGGCACAGATACGCAGTATTTT. This gives the protein CASSHDPGLADLGTDTQYF.